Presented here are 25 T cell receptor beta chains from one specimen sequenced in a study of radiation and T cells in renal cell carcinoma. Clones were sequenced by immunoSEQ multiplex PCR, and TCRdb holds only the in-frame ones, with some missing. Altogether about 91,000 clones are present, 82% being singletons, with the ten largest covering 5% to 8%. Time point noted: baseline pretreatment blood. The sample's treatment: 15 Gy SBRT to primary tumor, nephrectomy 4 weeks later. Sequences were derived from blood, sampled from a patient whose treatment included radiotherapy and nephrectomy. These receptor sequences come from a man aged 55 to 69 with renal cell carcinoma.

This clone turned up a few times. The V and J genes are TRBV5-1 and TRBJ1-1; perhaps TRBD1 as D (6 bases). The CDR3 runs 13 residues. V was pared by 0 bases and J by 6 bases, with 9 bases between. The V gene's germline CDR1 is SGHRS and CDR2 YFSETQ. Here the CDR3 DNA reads TGCGCCAGCAGCTTGGCCAGGGGTTCTGAAGCTTTCTTT. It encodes CASSLARGSEAFF. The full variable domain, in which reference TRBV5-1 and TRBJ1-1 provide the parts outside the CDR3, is KAGVTQTPRYLIKTRGQQVTLSCSPISGHRSVSWYQQTPGQGLQFLFEYFSETQRNKGNFPGRFSGRQFSNSRSEMNVSTLELGDSALYLCASSLARGSEAFFGQGTRLTVV.

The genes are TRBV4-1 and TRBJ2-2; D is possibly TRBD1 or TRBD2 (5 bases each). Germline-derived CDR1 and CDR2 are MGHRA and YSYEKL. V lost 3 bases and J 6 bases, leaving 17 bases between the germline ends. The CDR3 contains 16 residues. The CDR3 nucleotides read TGCGCCAGCAGCCAGACGGTGGGGGTGGTGCCCGGGGAGCTGTTTTTT. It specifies CASSQTVGVVPGELFF.

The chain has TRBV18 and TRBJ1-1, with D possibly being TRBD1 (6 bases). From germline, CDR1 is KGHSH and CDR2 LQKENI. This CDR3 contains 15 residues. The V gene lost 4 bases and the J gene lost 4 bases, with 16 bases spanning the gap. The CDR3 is CASSLPGTGSTEAFF. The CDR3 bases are TGTGCCAGCTCACTACCTGGCACAGGGAGCACTGAAGCTTTCTTT.

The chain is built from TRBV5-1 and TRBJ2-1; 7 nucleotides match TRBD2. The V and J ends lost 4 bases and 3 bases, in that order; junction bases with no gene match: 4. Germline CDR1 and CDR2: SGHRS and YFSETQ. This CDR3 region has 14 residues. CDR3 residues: CASSIASGYNEQFF. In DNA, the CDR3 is TGCGCCAGCAGCATAGCTAGCGGCTACAATGAGCAGTTCTTC.

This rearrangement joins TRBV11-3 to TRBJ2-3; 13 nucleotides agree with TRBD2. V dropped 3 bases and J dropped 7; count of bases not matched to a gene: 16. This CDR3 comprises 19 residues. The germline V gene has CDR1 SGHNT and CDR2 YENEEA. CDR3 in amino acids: CASSFGEVGGLAGAHTQYF. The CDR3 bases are TGTGCCAGCAGCTTTGGAGAGGTAGGAGGACTAGCGGGAGCCCATACGCAGTATTTT.

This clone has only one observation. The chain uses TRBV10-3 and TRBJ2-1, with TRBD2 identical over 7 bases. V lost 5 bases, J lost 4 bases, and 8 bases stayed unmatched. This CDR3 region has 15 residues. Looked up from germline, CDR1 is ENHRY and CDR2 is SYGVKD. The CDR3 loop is CAISTVERGYNEQFF. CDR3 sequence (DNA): TGTGCCATCAGTACAGTTGAGCGGGGATACAATGAGCAGTTCTTC.

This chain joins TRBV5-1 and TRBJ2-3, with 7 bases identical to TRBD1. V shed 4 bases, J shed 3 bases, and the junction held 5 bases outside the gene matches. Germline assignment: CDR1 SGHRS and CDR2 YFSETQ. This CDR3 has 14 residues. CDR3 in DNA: TGCGCCAGCAGCAGAACAGGGGATACAGATACGCAGTATTTT. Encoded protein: CASSRTGDTDTQYF. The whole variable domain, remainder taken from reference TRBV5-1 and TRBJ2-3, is KAGVTQTPRYLIKTRGQQVTLSCSPISGHRSVSWYQQTPGQGLQFLFEYFSETQRNKGNFPGRFSGRQFSNSRSEMNVSTLELGDSALYLCASSRTGDTDTQYFGPGTRLTVL.

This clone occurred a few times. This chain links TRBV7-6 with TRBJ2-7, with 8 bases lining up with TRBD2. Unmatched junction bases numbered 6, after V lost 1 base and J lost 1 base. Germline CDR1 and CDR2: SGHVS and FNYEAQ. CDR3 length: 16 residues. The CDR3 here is CASSLVWAGGSYEQYF. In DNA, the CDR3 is TGTGCCAGCAGCTTAGTATGGGCGGGAGGATCCTACGAGCAGTACTTC.

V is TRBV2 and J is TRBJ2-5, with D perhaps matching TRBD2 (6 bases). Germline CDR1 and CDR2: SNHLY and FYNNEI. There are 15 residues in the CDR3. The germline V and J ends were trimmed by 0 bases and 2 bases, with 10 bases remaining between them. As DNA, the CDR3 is TGTGCCAGCAGTGAAGCCCGGGGGTGGCAAGAGACCCAGTACTTC. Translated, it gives CASSEARGWQETQYF. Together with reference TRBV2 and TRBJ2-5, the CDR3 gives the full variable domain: EPEVTQTPSHQVTQMGQEVILRCVPISNHLYFYWYRQILGQKVEFLVSFYNNEISEKSEIFDDQFSVERPDGSNFTLKIRSTKLEDSAMYFCASSEARGWQETQYFGPGTRLLVL.

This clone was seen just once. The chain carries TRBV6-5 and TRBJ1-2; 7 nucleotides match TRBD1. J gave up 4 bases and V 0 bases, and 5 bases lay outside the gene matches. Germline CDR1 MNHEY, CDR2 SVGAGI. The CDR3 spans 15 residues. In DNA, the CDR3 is TGTGCCAGCAGTTACTCGGCCAGGGGGACCTATGGCTACACCTTC. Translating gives CASSYSARGTYGYTF.

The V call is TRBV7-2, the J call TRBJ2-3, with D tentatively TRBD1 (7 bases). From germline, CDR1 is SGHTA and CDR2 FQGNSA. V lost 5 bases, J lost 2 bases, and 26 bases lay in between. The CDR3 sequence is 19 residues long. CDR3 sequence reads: CASSHTGGSLQGSTDTQYF. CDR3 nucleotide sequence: TGTGCCAGCAGCCATACAGGAGGGTCCTTACAGGGGTCCACAGATACGCAGTATTTT.

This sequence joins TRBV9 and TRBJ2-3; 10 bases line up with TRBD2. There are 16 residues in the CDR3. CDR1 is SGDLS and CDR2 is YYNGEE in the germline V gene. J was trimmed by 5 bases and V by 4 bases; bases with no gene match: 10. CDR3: CASSLTPSGSGDTQYF. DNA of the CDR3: TGTGCCAGCAGCCTCACCCCTAGCGGGAGTGGAGATACGCAGTATTTT.

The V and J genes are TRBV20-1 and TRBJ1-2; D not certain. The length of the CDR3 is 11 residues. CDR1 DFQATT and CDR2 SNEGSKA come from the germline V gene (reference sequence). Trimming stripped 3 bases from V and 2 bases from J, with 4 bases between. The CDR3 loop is CSARYNYGYTF. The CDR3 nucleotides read TGCAGTGCTAGGTACAACTATGGCTACACCTTC.

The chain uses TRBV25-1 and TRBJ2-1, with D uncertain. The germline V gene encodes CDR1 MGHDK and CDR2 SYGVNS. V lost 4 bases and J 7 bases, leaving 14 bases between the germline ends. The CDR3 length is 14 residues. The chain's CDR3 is CASSARQSVNEQFF. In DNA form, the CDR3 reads TGTGCCAGCAGTGCAAGACAAAGTGTGAATGAGCAGTTCTTC.

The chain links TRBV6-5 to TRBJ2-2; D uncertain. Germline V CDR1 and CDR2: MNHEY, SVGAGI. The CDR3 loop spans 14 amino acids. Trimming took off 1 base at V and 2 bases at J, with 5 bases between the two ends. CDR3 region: CASSYFSNTGELFF. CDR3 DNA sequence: TGTGCCAGCAGTTACTTCAGTAACACCGGGGAGCTGTTTTTT.

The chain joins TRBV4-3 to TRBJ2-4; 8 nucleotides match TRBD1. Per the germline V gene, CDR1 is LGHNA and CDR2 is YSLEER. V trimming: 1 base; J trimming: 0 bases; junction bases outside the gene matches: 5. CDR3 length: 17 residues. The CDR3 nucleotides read TGCGCCAGCAGCCAAGGAAGGGACAGGTTAGCCAAAAACATTCAGTACTTC. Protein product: CASSQGRDRLAKNIQYF.

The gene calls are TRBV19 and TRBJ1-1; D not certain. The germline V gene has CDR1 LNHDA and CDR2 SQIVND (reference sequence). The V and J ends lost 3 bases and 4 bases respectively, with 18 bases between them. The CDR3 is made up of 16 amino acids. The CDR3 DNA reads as TGTGCCAGTAGTATGGGCCGGGAAATGTGGGGCACTGAAGCTTTCTTT. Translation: CASSMGREMWGTEAFF.

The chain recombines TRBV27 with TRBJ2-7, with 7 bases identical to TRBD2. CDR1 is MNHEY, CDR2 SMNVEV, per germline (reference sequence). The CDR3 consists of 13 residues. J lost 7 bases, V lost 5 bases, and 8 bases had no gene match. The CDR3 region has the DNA TGTGCCAGCAGTCCCCGAGAGGGAGGGGAGCAGTACTTC. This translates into CASSPREGGEQYF.

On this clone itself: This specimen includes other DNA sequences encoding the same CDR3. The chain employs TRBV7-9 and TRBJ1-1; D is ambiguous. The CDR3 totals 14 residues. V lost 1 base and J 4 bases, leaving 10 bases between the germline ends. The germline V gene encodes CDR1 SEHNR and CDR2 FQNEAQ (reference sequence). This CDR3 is CASSLGGLGTEAFF. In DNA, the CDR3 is TGTGCCAGCAGCTTAGGTGGGTTGGGCACTGAAGCTTTCTTT. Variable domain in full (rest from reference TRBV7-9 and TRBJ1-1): DTGVSQNPRHKITKRGQNVTFRCDPISEHNRLYWYRQTLGQGPEFLTYFQNEAQLEKSRLLSDRFSAERPKGSFSTLEIQRTEQGDSAMYLCASSLGGLGTEAFFGQGTRLTVV.

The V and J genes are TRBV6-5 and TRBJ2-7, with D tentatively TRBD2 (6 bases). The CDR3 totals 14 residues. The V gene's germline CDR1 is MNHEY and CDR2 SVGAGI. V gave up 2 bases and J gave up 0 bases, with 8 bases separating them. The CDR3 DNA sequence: TGTGCCAGCAGTTACGGGCGGGACTCCTACGAGCAGTACTTC. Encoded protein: CASSYGRDSYEQYF.

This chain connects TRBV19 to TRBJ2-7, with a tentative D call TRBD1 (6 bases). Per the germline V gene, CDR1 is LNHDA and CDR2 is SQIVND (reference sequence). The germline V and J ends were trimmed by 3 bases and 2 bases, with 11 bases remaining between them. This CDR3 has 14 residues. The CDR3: CASSILGGAYEQYF. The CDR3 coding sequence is TGTGCCAGTAGTATTTTAGGGGGTGCCTACGAGCAGTACTTC.

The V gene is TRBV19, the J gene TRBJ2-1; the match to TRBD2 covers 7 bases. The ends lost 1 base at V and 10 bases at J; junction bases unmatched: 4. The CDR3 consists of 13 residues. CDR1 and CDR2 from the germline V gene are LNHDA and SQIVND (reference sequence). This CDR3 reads CASSIGEGTEQFF. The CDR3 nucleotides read TGTGCCAGTAGTATAGGGGAGGGGACGGAGCAGTTCTTC.

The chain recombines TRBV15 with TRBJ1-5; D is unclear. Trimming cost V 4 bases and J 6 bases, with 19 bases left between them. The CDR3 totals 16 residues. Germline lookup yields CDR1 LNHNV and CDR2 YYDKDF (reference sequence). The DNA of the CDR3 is TGTGCCACCAGCACCGACATGGGCTCAAGGAGTCAGCCCCAGCATTTT. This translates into CATSTDMGSRSQPQHF.

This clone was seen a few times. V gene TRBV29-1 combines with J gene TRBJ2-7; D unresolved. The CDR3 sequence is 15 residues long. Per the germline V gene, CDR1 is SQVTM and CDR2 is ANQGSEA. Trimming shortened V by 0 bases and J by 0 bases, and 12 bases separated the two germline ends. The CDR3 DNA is TGCAGCGTTGAAGATCCAGCGCGTTCCTCCTACGAGCAGTACTTC. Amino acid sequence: CSVEDPARSSYEQYF.

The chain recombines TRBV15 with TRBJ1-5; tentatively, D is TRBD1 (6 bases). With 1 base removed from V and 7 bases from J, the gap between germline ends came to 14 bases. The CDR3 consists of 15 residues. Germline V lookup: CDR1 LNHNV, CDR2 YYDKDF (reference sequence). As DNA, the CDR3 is TGTGCCACCAGCAGAGGTGGAGGGGGTTTACAGCCCCAGCATTTT. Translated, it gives CATSRGGGGLQPQHF.